A single sample is the source of the 32 T cell receptor beta chains below, sequenced in a study of blood T cells in healthy people across ages. Next came a second PCR, run for about 6 to 11 cycles, which used a sample-barcoded 5' primer along with a J-beta primer mix. MiXCR, applied by TCRdb to the 5' RACE reads, yields one record per CDR3 protein. The repertoire consists of approximately 880,000 distinct CDR3 sequences, with around 46% occurring once and the leading ten covering 10% to 15%. What was sequenced was blood. The receptors stem from a man aged 25 to 40 in good health.

The CDR3 loop reads CSAGRSQDEKLFF. The CDR3 nucleotides read TGCAGCGCCGGGCGGTCGCAGGATGAAAAACTGTTTTTT. V usage is TRBV29-1 and J usage is TRBJ1-4; D is uncertain. The germline gives CDR1 SQVTM, CDR2 ANQGSEA. Trimming pared 7 bases from V and 6 bases from J, leaving 15 bases between. This CDR3 contains 13 residues. Full variable domain (outside the CDR3, taken from reference TRBV29-1 and TRBJ1-4): SAVISQKPSRDICQRGTSLTIQCQVDSQVTMMFWYRQQPGQSLTLIATANQGSEATYESGFVIDKFPISRPNLTFSTLTVSNMSPEDSSIYLCSAGRSQDEKLFFGSGTQLSVL.

This clonotype was found a few times. The CDR3 bases are TGTGCCAGCAGCTTAGATCAGGCTTTTGGGAACATTCAGTACTTC. This codes for CASSLDQAFGNIQYF. The V and J genes are TRBV7-2 and TRBJ2-4; unclear D gene. Trimming shortened V by 1 base and J by 7 bases, and 14 bases separated the two germline ends. Germline CDR1 and CDR2: SGHTA and FQGNSA. There are 15 residues in the CDR3.

The rearrangement uses TRBV12-3 or TRBV12-4 and TRBJ2-4; D possibly uses TRBD1 or TRBD2 (5 bases each). The end of the DNA is better explained by TRBJ2-5, so the J call may be wrong. This CDR3 spans 13 amino acids. This CDR3 is CASSLTRDGTQYF. The CDR3 nucleotides read TGTGCCAGCAGTTTAACTAGGGACGGGACCCAGTACTTC.

Turning to this clonotype: At one end the junction does not follow the germline gene, possibly because of a read error. The J gene is TRBJ2-3, the V gene TRBV6-5; 10 nucleotides match TRBD2. The length of the CDR3 is 16 residues. Germline V gene lookup returns CDR1 MNHEY and CDR2 SVGAGI. The CDR3 bases are TGTGCCAGCAGTGCAACTAGCGGGGTGCGCACAGAGACGCAGTATTTT. Protein: CASSATSGVRTETQYF.

This clonotype has just one count. The V gene is TRBV6-2 or TRBV6-3, the J gene TRBJ1-2; no reliable D call. The CDR3 loop spans 14 amino acids. The germline V gene encodes CDR1 MNHEY and CDR2 SVGEGT. The germline V and J ends were trimmed by 4 bases and 4 bases, with 13 bases remaining between them. CDR3 region: CASSLASQLYGYTF. Here the CDR3 DNA reads TGTGCCAGCAGTTTGGCTAGTCAGCTCTATGGCTACACCTTC.

The genes are TRBV6-6 and TRBJ2-7; 13 bases map to TRBD2. The DNA end is more similar to TRBJ2-5, so the J call may be wrong. The germline gives CDR1 MNHNY, CDR2 SVGAGI (reference sequence). There are 17 residues in the CDR3. This CDR3 is CASSAGTSGAIQETQYF. The DNA of the CDR3 is TGTGCCAGCAGCGCAGGGACTAGCGGGGCAATACAAGAGACCCAGTACTTC.

This clonotype was seen a handful of times. CDR3 DNA sequence: TGTGCCAGCAGGCTCACAGGGGATGGGTCCTACGAGCAGTACTTC. Its translation: CASRLTGDGSYEQYF. V is TRBV6-5 and J is TRBJ2-5, with 7 bases fitting TRBD1. With the DNA end fitting TRBJ2-7 better, the J assignment may be wrong. CDR3 length: 15 amino acids. Looked up from germline, CDR1 is MNHEY and CDR2 is SVGAGI.

J is TRBJ1-1 and V is TRBV7-9; maybe TRBD1 (6 bases). Germline values: CDR1 SEHNR, CDR2 FQNEAQ (reference sequence). With 5 bases removed from V and 1 base from J, the gap between germline ends came to 11 bases. The CDR3 has 14 residues. This CDR3 reads CASSIGGANTEAFF. In DNA form, the CDR3 reads TGTGCCAGCAGCATAGGGGGAGCGAACACTGAAGCTTTCTTT.

DNA of the CDR3: TGTGCCAGCAGCCCATCATTGGACAGGGTCGGCGAGCAGTTCTTC. Protein: CASSPSLDRVGEQFF. The chain has TRBV3-1 and TRBJ2-1, with TRBD1 matching over 8 bases. This CDR3 comprises 15 residues. Germline V gives CDR1 LGHDT, CDR2 YNNKEL (reference sequence). The ends lost 4 bases at V and 10 bases at J; junction bases unmatched: 12.

This chain uses TRBV20-1 with TRBJ1-2; TRBD1 aligns across 7 bases. The CDR3 is 16 amino acids. Germline loops: CDR1 DFQATT, CDR2 SNEGSKA (reference sequence). V dropped 3 bases and J dropped 4; count of bases not matched to a gene: 14. This CDR3 reads CSARERTGVVVYGYTF. Here the CDR3 DNA reads TGCAGTGCTAGGGAAAGAACAGGGGTGGTAGTCTATGGCTACACCTTC.

V usage is TRBV12-3 or TRBV12-4 and J usage is TRBJ1-4; no definite D call. Between the trimmed V and J ends, which lost 6 bases and 3 bases, there was a span of 11 bases. This CDR3 comprises 14 residues. Here the CDR3 reads CASSPGEANEKLFF. As DNA, the CDR3 is TGTGCCAGCAGCCCGGGAGAGGCTAATGAAAAACTGTTTTTT.

This clonotype was detected only a few times. This chain joins TRBV20-1 and TRBJ2-1; 11 nucleotides align to TRBD2. Germline V gives CDR1 DFQATT, CDR2 SNEGSKA (reference sequence). The junction had 8 bases not matched to a gene; V was cut back by 3 bases and J by 7 bases. This CDR3 has 15 residues. The CDR3 spells CSASDTSGGGNEQFF. The CDR3 coding sequence is TGCAGTGCTAGCGATACTAGCGGGGGAGGTAATGAGCAGTTCTTC.

This clonotype was observed a single time. J is TRBJ2-5 and V is TRBV7-2; 7 bases fit TRBD1. The DNA end lines up better with TRBJ2-7; the J call may be wrong. Germline CDR1 is SGHTA and CDR2 is FQGNSA. The CDR3 is made up of 12 amino acids. CDR3 in DNA: TGTGCCAGCAGCGCTCACAGGGGCGAGCAGTACTTC. Its protein is CASSAHRGEQYF.

The rearrangement links TRBV2 to TRBJ1-4; 7 positions match TRBD1. The V gene's germline CDR1 is SNHLY and CDR2 FYNNEI. This CDR3 has 14 residues. Trimming took 6 bases from V and 7 from J; bases not matched to a gene: 8. CDR3 sequence (DNA): TGTGCCAGCAGCCCGACAGGGCGAACTGAAAAACTGTTTTTT. Protein sequence: CASSPTGRTEKLFF.

The gene calls are TRBV6-2 or TRBV6-3 and TRBJ1-5; 10 bases are a match to TRBD1. Germline V gene data show CDR1 as MNHEY and CDR2 as SVGEGT. The CDR3 loop spans 16 amino acids. J was trimmed by 5 bases and V by 0 bases; bases with no gene match: 4. Here the CDR3 reads CASSYSGTGDDQPQHF. The CDR3 DNA is TGTGCCAGCAGTTACTCTGGGACAGGGGACGATCAGCCCCAGCATTTT.

This clonotype was found a few times. The gene calls are TRBV27 and TRBJ2-1; TRBD2 agrees at 12 bases. Looked up from germline, CDR1 is MNHEY and CDR2 is SMNVEV (reference sequence). V was clipped by 3 bases and J by 0 bases; unmatched bases: 3. The CDR3 extends over 17 amino acids. Here the CDR3 DNA reads TGTGCCAGCAGTTTTCAGGGACTAGCGGGCTCCTACAATGAGCAGTTCTTC. Translating it yields CASSFQGLAGSYNEQFF.

This chain joins TRBV27 and TRBJ2-7; no firm D call. Trimming cost V 4 bases and J 1 base, with 14 bases left between them. This CDR3 comprises 15 residues. The V gene's germline CDR1 is MNHEY and CDR2 SMNVEV (reference sequence). CDR3 nucleotides: TGTGCCAGCAGTTATCTGGTTGGAGAGTCCTACGAGCAGTACTTC. This translates into CASSYLVGESYEQYF.

This clonotype was observed at least ten times. The chain combines TRBV9 with TRBJ1-2, with a possible D match to TRBD1 (5 bases). Deletions cut 0 bases from V and 3 bases from J, with 12 bases between. Germline V gene data show CDR1 as SGDLS and CDR2 as YYNGEE. The CDR3 consists of 15 residues. The CDR3 DNA is TGTGCCAGCAGCGTAGACCGGGCAGGGTACTATGGCTACACCTTC. Protein: CASSVDRAGYYGYTF.

The V call is TRBV27, the J call TRBJ2-7; D not certain. This CDR3 has 17 residues. The V gene lost 2 bases and the J gene lost 1 base, with 18 bases spanning the gap. The germline V gene encodes CDR1 MNHEY and CDR2 SMNVEV (reference sequence). The CDR3 DNA is TGTGCCAGCAGTTTAATCCCTCCGGACCTATTATCCTACGAGCAGTACTTC. Amino acid sequence: CASSLIPPDLLSYEQYF.

The chain is built from TRBV27 and TRBJ1-1, with D perhaps matching TRBD1 (6 bases). Germline CDR1 is MNHEY and CDR2 is SMNVEV (reference sequence). Trimming took 4 bases from V and 5 from J, leaving 11 bases between them. The CDR3 extends over 13 amino acids. Here the CDR3 reads CASSSGGRTEAFF. CDR3 nucleotide sequence: TGTGCCAGCAGTTCCGGGGGCAGGACTGAAGCTTTCTTT.

This clonotype was detected many times. The gene calls are TRBV7-2 and TRBJ2-1; D ambiguous. V dropped 1 base and J dropped 10 bases, with 2 bases sitting between them. There are 10 residues in the CDR3. CDR1 is SGHTA, CDR2 FQGNSA, per germline. As DNA, the CDR3 is TGTGCCAGCAGCTTAGGAGAGCAGTTCTTC. Amino acids: CASSLGEQFF.

This clonotype was detected only once. At one end the junction does not follow the germline gene, possibly because of a read error. V usage is TRBV12-3 or TRBV12-4 and J usage is TRBJ2-6; 8 positions match TRBD2. This CDR3 has 16 residues. CDR3 DNA sequence: TGTGCCAGCAGTCGGGGGGGCCTCTCTGGGGCCAACGCCCTGACTTTC. It is translated as CASSRGGLSGANALTF.

This clonotype is a singleton in its sample. This sequence joins TRBV14 and TRBJ1-2; possible D gene TRBD1, 5 bases. The germline CDR1 and CDR2 sequences are SGHDN and FVKESK. V shed 4 bases and J shed 4 bases, with 13 bases lying between them. The CDR3 consists of 14 residues. The CDR3 DNA reads TGTGCCAGCAGCCGAACCCGGGACCGCTATGGCTACACCTTC. It specifies CASSRTRDRYGYTF.

This clonotype was recorded a few times. V gene TRBV12-3 or TRBV12-4 combines with J gene TRBJ1-1, with 8 positions matching TRBD1. The CDR3 consists of 18 residues. With 5 bases clipped from V and 0 bases from J, the junction kept 14 bases outside the gene matches. The CDR3: CASSERDRLSLMNTEAFF. In nucleotides, the CDR3 is TGTGCCAGCAGTGAACGGGACAGGCTATCGCTCATGAACACTGAAGCTTTCTTT.

This chain uses TRBV9 with TRBJ2-2; no reliable D call. V was clipped by 7 bases and J by 6 bases, with 7 bases between them. This CDR3 is built from 11 residues. Germline CDR1 and CDR2: SGDLS and YYNGEE. This CDR3 reads CASLRPGELFF. In nucleotides, the CDR3 is TGTGCCAGCTTACGCCCCGGGGAGCTGTTTTTT.

The chain uses TRBV5-1 and TRBJ1-2, with D unresolved. The CDR3 has 13 residues. Germline V gives CDR1 SGHRS, CDR2 YFSETQ. Trimming pared 0 bases from V and 0 bases from J, leaving 3 bases between. For the CDR3, the DNA is TGCGCCAGCAGCTTGGCACCTAACTATGGCTACACCTTC. It specifies CASSLAPNYGYTF.

V gene TRBV3-1 combines with J gene TRBJ2-1, with 7 bases lining up with TRBD2. The CDR3 spans 15 residues. Germline loops: CDR1 LGHDT, CDR2 YNNKEL (reference sequence). Trimming at V came to 4 bases and at J to 4 bases, leaving 7 bases not matched to a gene. CDR3 protein: CASSPRGAGYNEQFF. For the CDR3, the DNA is TGTGCCAGCAGCCCCCGTGGAGCGGGGTACAATGAGCAGTTCTTC.

Concerning this clonotype: A read error is possible here, since a much larger clone lies one base away. The chain joins TRBV6-5 to TRBJ2-5; D is possibly TRBD2 (5 bases). The length of the CDR3 is 13 residues. Germline V lookup: CDR1 MNHEY, CDR2 SVGAGI. This CDR3 reads CASSYRGQETKYF. In nucleotides, the CDR3 is TGTGCCAGCAGTTATAGAGGGCAGGAGACCAAGTACTTC.

At least ten counts were recorded for this clonotype. This chain connects TRBV4-3 to TRBJ1-2; D is unresolved. CDR1 and CDR2 (germline): LGHNA, YSLEER. The CDR3 is 15 residues long. V was clipped by 0 bases and J by 7 bases, with 15 bases between them. CDR3 DNA: TGCGCCAGCAGCCAAGATCACAGTCAGTATGCTGGCTACACCTTC. As protein: CASSQDHSQYAGYTF.

This chain uses TRBV2 with TRBJ1-2, with D perhaps TRBD1 (6 bases). The V gene lost 2 bases and the J gene lost 4 bases, with 11 bases spanning the gap. CDR3 length: 14 amino acids. Germline V gene lookup returns CDR1 SNHLY and CDR2 FYNNEI. CDR3 DNA: TGTGCCAGCAGTGAAAGGGGGGAAGGCTATGGCTACACCTTC. Its translation is CASSERGEGYGYTF.

J is TRBJ2-3 and V is TRBV13, with D possibly being TRBD1 or TRBD2 (6 bases each). Germline V gives CDR1 PRHDT, CDR2 FYEKMQ (reference sequence). V lost 2 bases and J 5 bases, leaving 14 bases between the germline ends. CDR3 length: 15 residues. The CDR3, as DNA: TGTGCCAGCAGCTTATGGGGGGCGCAAGAAGATACGCAGTATTTT. Amino acid sequence: CASSLWGAQEDTQYF.

The V call is TRBV3-1, the J call TRBJ2-7; D is unresolved. Germline loops: CDR1 LGHDT, CDR2 YNNKEL (reference sequence). The CDR3 totals 14 residues. V was cut by 6 bases and J by 3 bases, with 15 bases left in between. Written as DNA, the CDR3 is TGTGCCAGCAGTCTCCGGGCCCCCGGCTACGAGCAGTACTTC. Translation gives CASSLRAPGYEQYF.